Listed below are T cell receptor beta chains from one sample, sequenced in a study of blood T cells in healthy people across ages. TCRdb re-called the 5' RACE reads with MiXCR, one entry per CDR3 protein. The sample shows some 1.1 million distinct CDR3 sequences, under 40% of them seen only once. The sample was blood. These receptors were taken from a man in his late teens or twenties in good health. The CDR3 runs from the conserved cysteine through the conserved F or W. D genes are given only for firm matches. Where a row states a size, it is once, few, many or the class of an expanded clone; other rows omit it.

clone_size: few; j_call: TRBJ1-2; d_call: TRBD1; v_call: TRBV6-6; cdr3_nt: TGTGCCAGCAGTTACTCGGAGGGGGCGGGAGGCTACACCTTC; cdr3_aa: CASSYSEGAGGYTF
clone_size: few; j_call: TRBJ2-3; d_call: NA; v_call: TRBV7-2; cdr3_nt: TGTGCCAGCAGCTTAGTGGATTGGTTTACAGATACGCAGTATTTT; cdr3_aa: CASSLVDWFTDTQYF
clone_size: NA; j_call: TRBJ1-5; d_call: TRBD1; v_call: TRBV20-1; cdr3_nt: TGCAGTGCTACCCGGGACAGCAATCCGCCCCAGCATTTT; cdr3_aa: CSATRDSNPPQHF
clone_size: few; j_call: TRBJ2-5; d_call: NA; v_call: TRBV12-3/TRBV12-4; cdr3_nt: TGTGCCAGCGGAGAGCAGTACTTC; cdr3_aa: CASGEQYF
clone_size: NA; j_call: TRBJ1-2; d_call: NA; v_call: TRBV4-2; cdr3_nt: TGTACCAGCAGCCAACCCACAGGAATATATGGCTACACCTTC; cdr3_aa: CTSSQPTGIYGYTF
clone_size: NA; j_call: TRBJ2-3; d_call: TRBD2; v_call: TRBV7-2; cdr3_nt: TGTGCCAGCAGCCAATTGGTAGCGGGGGGGAGCACAGATACGCAGTATTTT; cdr3_aa: CASSQLVAGGSTDTQYF
clone_size: NA; j_call: TRBJ1-1; d_call: NA; v_call: TRBV20-1; cdr3_nt: TGCAGTGCTAGGGGTAGGGAGAGGTTCACTGAAGCTTTCTTT; cdr3_aa: CSARGRERFTEAFF
clone_size: NA; j_call: TRBJ2-7; d_call: NA; v_call: TRBV20-1; cdr3_nt: TGCAGTGCTAGAGGAGGGTTCTCCTACGAGCAGTACTTC; cdr3_aa: CSARGGFSYEQYF
clone_size: NA; j_call: TRBJ2-5; d_call: NA; v_call: TRBV29-1; cdr3_nt: TGCAGCGTTGAATGGGGGATTGGGGACGCTGAGCAGTACTTC; cdr3_aa: CSVEWGIGDAEQYF
clone_size: NA; j_call: TRBJ2-7; d_call: TRBD1; v_call: TRBV20-1; cdr3_nt: TGCAGTGCTAGAGATCCGGGACAGGGCTTCTACGAGCAGTACTTC; cdr3_aa: CSARDPGQGFYEQYF
clone_size: NA; j_call: TRBJ1-5; d_call: NA; v_call: TRBV12-3/TRBV12-4; cdr3_nt: TGTGCCAGCAGTTTGGGCCTTTATCAGCCCCAGCATTTT; cdr3_aa: CASSLGLYQPQHF
clone_size: once; j_call: TRBJ1-2; d_call: NA; v_call: TRBV6-1; cdr3_nt: TGTGCCAGCAGTGAAGCGGATACGACTCCAGCCCACTATGGCTACACCTTC; cdr3_aa: CASSEADTTPAHYGYTF
clone_size: NA; j_call: TRBJ2-2; d_call: NA; v_call: TRBV4-3; cdr3_nt: TGCGCCAGCAGCCGAAGGACCCCGGGACTCCAGAACACCGGGGAGCTGTTTTTT; cdr3_aa: CASSRRTPGLQNTGELFF
clone_size: few; j_call: TRBJ2-7; d_call: NA; v_call: TRBV12-3/TRBV12-4; cdr3_nt: TGTGCCAGCAGGCAGGGGGAGGCCTACGAGCAGTACTTC; cdr3_aa: CASRQGEAYEQYF
clone_size: few; j_call: TRBJ1-4; d_call: NA; v_call: TRBV7-2; cdr3_nt: TGTGCCAGCAGCTTAGCGGGGACACCAACTAATGAAAAACTGTTTTTT; cdr3_aa: CASSLAGTPTNEKLFF
clone_size: NA; j_call: TRBJ1-2; d_call: NA; v_call: TRBV6-1; cdr3_nt: TGTGCCAGCAGTGAAGCATTGGGGGGCTACACCTTC; cdr3_aa: CASSEALGGYTF
clone_size: few; j_call: TRBJ2-3; d_call: TRBD2; v_call: TRBV29-1; cdr3_nt: TGCAGCGTTAGGGGGACTAGCGGGGGCCTATTGCTTAATGCGCAGTATTTT; cdr3_aa: CSVRGTSGGLLLNAQYF
clone_size: NA; j_call: TRBJ2-4; d_call: NA; v_call: TRBV9; cdr3_nt: TGTGCCAGCAGCGCCCGGGGCATTATGAACATTCAGTACTTC; cdr3_aa: CASSARGIMNIQYF
clone_size: once; j_call: TRBJ2-3; d_call: TRBD2; v_call: TRBV20-1; cdr3_nt: TGCAGTGCTAGGGTCAGCGGGGTAACAGAGACGCAGTATTTT; cdr3_aa: CSARVSGVTETQYF
clone_size: NA; j_call: TRBJ2-2; d_call: NA; v_call: TRBV27; cdr3_nt: TGTGCCAGCAGTTTAACCCCTGGACGGACGAACACCGGGGAGCTGTTTTTT; cdr3_aa: CASSLTPGRTNTGELFF
clone_size: many; j_call: TRBJ2-1; d_call: TRBD2; v_call: TRBV12-3/TRBV12-4; cdr3_nt: TGTGCCAGCATCCGAACTAGCGGGGGGCGAAGTGAGCAGTTCTTC; cdr3_aa: CASIRTSGGRSEQFF
clone_size: many; j_call: TRBJ1-1; d_call: NA; v_call: TRBV7-3; cdr3_nt: TGTGCCAGCAGCACCGGGGTCGGGACTGAAGCTTTCTTT; cdr3_aa: CASSTGVGTEAFF
clone_size: many; j_call: TRBJ2-1; d_call: NA; v_call: TRBV11-2; cdr3_nt: TGTGCCAGCAGCTCCGTGTCCCGACCCAGGCTAGAGAGGTATGAGCAGTTCTTC; cdr3_aa: CASSSVSRPRLERYEQFF
clone_size: NA; j_call: TRBJ1-2; d_call: NA; v_call: TRBV20-1; cdr3_nt: TGCAGGCCAGATGCAGCTAACTATGGCTACACCTTC; cdr3_aa: CRPDAANYGYTF
clone_size: few; j_call: TRBJ1-1; d_call: NA; v_call: TRBV3-1; cdr3_nt: TGTGCCAGCAGCCCACCGCAGGGTTCCACTGAAGCTTTCTTT; cdr3_aa: CASSPPQGSTEAFF
clone_size: few; j_call: TRBJ1-5; d_call: NA; v_call: TRBV4-1; cdr3_nt: TGCGCCAGCAGCCAAGGGTGGTGGTCCGCTTATAGCAATCAGCCCCAGCATTTT; cdr3_aa: CASSQGWWSAYSNQPQHF
clone_size: NA; j_call: TRBJ2-1; d_call: NA; v_call: TRBV4-1; cdr3_nt: TGCGCCAGCAGCCAAAGGAGGTCAAGTCGGCAACCATACAATGAGCAGTTCTTC; cdr3_aa: CASSQRRSSRQPYNEQFF
clone_size: few; j_call: TRBJ2-3; d_call: NA; v_call: TRBV27; cdr3_nt: TGTGCCAGCAGTTCCCGGGGCCGCACAGATACGCAGTATTTT; cdr3_aa: CASSSRGRTDTQYF
clone_size: once; j_call: TRBJ2-1; d_call: TRBD2; v_call: TRBV18; cdr3_nt: TGTGCCAGCTCACCGACTAGCGGGGGGGGCTATCTGCCCAATGAGCAGTTCTTC; cdr3_aa: CASSPTSGGGYLPNEQFF
clone_size: few; j_call: TRBJ1-5; d_call: TRBD1; v_call: TRBV7-2; cdr3_nt: TGTGCCAGCAGCTTAGCCGGGACAGGGGGGAATCAGCCCCAGCATTTT; cdr3_aa: CASSLAGTGGNQPQHF
clone_size: NA; j_call: TRBJ2-5; d_call: NA; v_call: TRBV10-3; cdr3_nt: TGTTCCATCAGTGCCCCCCAAGAGACCCAGTACTTC; cdr3_aa: CSISAPQETQYF
clone_size: NA; j_call: TRBJ1-1; d_call: NA; v_call: TRBV20-1; cdr3_nt: TGCAGTGCTAGTGCGGTTGTAAGGGACACTGAAGCTTTCTTT; cdr3_aa: CSASAVVRDTEAFF
clone_size: NA; j_call: TRBJ2-1; d_call: NA; v_call: TRBV27; cdr3_nt: TGTGCCAGCAGTTTAGAGGGCAGGCGATCTTACAATGAGCAGTTCTTC; cdr3_aa: CASSLEGRRSYNEQFF
clone_size: NA; j_call: TRBJ1-5; d_call: TRBD1; v_call: TRBV20-1; cdr3_nt: TGCAGTGCTAGAGATGTTACGACAGGGGGGCAGCCCCAGCATTTT; cdr3_aa: CSARDVTTGGQPQHF
clone_size: NA; j_call: TRBJ1-4; d_call: NA; v_call: TRBV4-3; cdr3_nt: TGCGCCAGCAGCCGAGAACCGGGAACGGGCGAAAAACTGTTTTTT; cdr3_aa: CASSREPGTGEKLFF
clone_size: NA; j_call: TRBJ1-5; d_call: TRBD1; v_call: TRBV5-5; cdr3_nt: TGTGCCAGCAGCTTGTGGGACAGGGGCTATAGCAATCAGCCCCAGCATTTT; cdr3_aa: CASSLWDRGYSNQPQHF
clone_size: NA; j_call: TRBJ1-1; d_call: NA; v_call: TRBV7-9; cdr3_nt: TGTGCCAGCAGCTTAAGCAGGTTAGAAGCTTTCTTT; cdr3_aa: CASSLSRLEAFF
clone_size: NA; j_call: TRBJ2-1; d_call: NA; v_call: TRBV7-9; cdr3_nt: TGTGCCAGCAGCTTCGTACCAGGGGTGAATGAGCAGTTCTTC; cdr3_aa: CASSFVPGVNEQFF
clone_size: NA; j_call: TRBJ1-1; d_call: NA; v_call: TRBV3-1; cdr3_nt: TGTGCCAGCAGCCAAACACTAACAGGGCTGGACACTGAAGCTTTCTTT; cdr3_aa: CASSQTLTGLDTEAFF
clone_size: NA; j_call: TRBJ1-5; d_call: NA; v_call: TRBV20-1; cdr3_nt: TGCAGTGCTAATGGGTTTAGCAATCAGCCCCAGCATTTT; cdr3_aa: CSANGFSNQPQHF
clone_size: NA; j_call: TRBJ1-1; d_call: NA; v_call: TRBV6-2/TRBV6-3; cdr3_nt: TGTGCCAGCAGTTATCAGGGTCAGGCGTGGCGAAACACTGAAGCTTTCTTT; cdr3_aa: CASSYQGQAWRNTEAFF
clone_size: NA; j_call: TRBJ2-2; d_call: NA; v_call: TRBV12-5; cdr3_nt: TGTGCTAGTGTGCCTACTGACTGGGGGGGCCACACCGGGGAGCTGTTTTTT; cdr3_aa: CASVPTDWGGHTGELFF
clone_size: few; j_call: TRBJ2-2; d_call: NA; v_call: TRBV6-2/TRBV6-3; cdr3_nt: TGTGCCAGCAGTTACTCGATCGGGGAAAAGTGGGCCGGGGAGCTGTTTTTT; cdr3_aa: CASSYSIGEKWAGELFF
clone_size: NA; j_call: TRBJ1-2; d_call: TRBD1; v_call: TRBV20-1; cdr3_nt: TGCAGTGCTAGAGATCGGGACAGGACTAACTATGGCTACACCTTC; cdr3_aa: CSARDRDRTNYGYTF
clone_size: few; j_call: TRBJ1-5; d_call: NA; v_call: TRBV5-1; cdr3_nt: TGCGCCAGCAGCCCCGATGCAGGGGACAATCAGCCCCAGCATTTT; cdr3_aa: CASSPDAGDNQPQHF